This T cell receptor (beta chain) emerged from a study of T cells expressing NK-cell markers (dated by TCRdb to 2018 to 2021). In the study overall: About 8 donors provided sorted CD3+CD56+NKG2C+, CD3+CD56+NKG2C- and CD3+CD56-NKG2C+ T-cell subsets, whose TCR beta-chain repertoires were profiled. The eight sequenced donors were randomly selected healthy volunteers, three men and five women. The libraries were sequenced on Illumina HiSeq 2000/2500, MiSeq or NextSeq, producing 2 x 150 bp reads. Among the eight sequenced donors, only one was HCMV-seronegative, while the other seven were HCMV-seropositive.

General conclusions and limits of the study: For five or six donors, the dominant CD3+CD56+NKG2C+ clonotypes were among the top 10 CD8+ clonotypes and accounted for about 1.0-7.5% of CD8+ T cells. Those dominant clonotypes were again the most abundant among CD3+CD56-NKG2C+ cells in a few donors, at about 25-60.1%. It remained unclear whether the expanded NKG2C-expressing T cell clones were specific for HCMV antigens.

About this clonotype itself: It lacks a known antigen.

HCMV-specific IgG was detected in serum with a commercial ELISA kit to determine HCMV serostatus. Ficoll density gradient centrifugation was used to isolate peripheral blood mononuclear cells from blood. TCRdb lists the instrument as Illumina HiSeq 2000. 5'RACE template switching, by which a universal primer site and unique molecular identifiers were added, was used to make TCR beta cDNA libraries. Priming for cDNA synthesis came from the TCR beta constant segment, and two successive PCR amplification steps followed. The source study handled its data this way. MIGEC was used to demultiplex reads and group reads by UMI, and MiTCR was used to assemble and quantify clonotypes. To remove erroneous sequences, TCR cDNA sequences were retained only when supported by two or more reads. The tcR package was used for downstream repertoire analysis, with clonotypes matched between fractions based on CDR3 nucleotide sequence plus V segment. VDJmatch was used to annotate antigen specificity against VDJdb, with one amino acid substitution in CDR3 allowed. One entry per CDR3 protein sequence results from the TCRdb reprocessing of the reads, with DNA left out. TCRdb assigned the V and J calls; the authors' analysis was not used. This sample's table carries hundreds of thousands of distinct CDR3 sequences. Approximately 3.6% of the sample rests with the top ten.

Including cysteine and phenylalanine, the CDR3 has 13 amino acids. No DNA is given. The germline V gene sets CDR1 to SQVTM and CDR2 to ANQGSEA. Sequencing used blood T cells: a sorted CD56 or NKG2C T cell subset, CD4+ or CD8+ T cells, or bulk PBMC T cells (not recorded which). This clonotype originated in a man between 18 and 35 years old in good health. Donor details come from another sample of the same person, matched by shared clones. Recombination joined TRBV29-1 with TRBJ2-1. The CDR3 in this case is CSVWEGSYNEQFF.